This record concerns one T cell receptor beta chain sequence. The antigen is unknown. These data are taken from a study of shared clonotypes between healthy human individuals. Study results and caveats: Against clonotypes common to all four donors, non-shared ones had lower generation probabilities.

The input for sorted-subset replicate PCRs was 200 to 250 ng DNA, around 30,000 T cell genomes. Using immunoSEQ multiplex PCR, the repertoire was profiled, and TCRdb retains in-frame clones only, with some absent. The profile shows over a million clones, roughly 98.5% of them singletons. Deletions cut 4 bases from V and 0 bases from J, with 11 bases between. This CDR3 contains 14 residues. Germline V gene sequence: CDR1 SGHRS, CDR2 YFSETQ. This rearrangement joins TRBV5-1 to TRBJ2-7; possibly TRBD2 for D (6 bases). What was sequenced was naive CD4+ T cells sorted from blood. Subset noted: CD45RA+ positively selected. The receptor's source is a man younger than 40 in good health. CDR3 nucleotide sequence: TGCGCCAGCAGCAAGGCGGGAAGCTCCTACGAGCAGTACTTC. Translating it yields CASSKAGSSYEQYF.